These T cell receptor beta chains were read from a single sample in a study of a mutant IDH1 vaccine in newly diagnosed glioma. TCRdb's copy holds only in-frame clones and misses some; the assay was immunoSEQ multiplex PCR. The table shows approximately 100,000 clones, with roughly 89% occurring only once. Antigens for these TCRs are unknown. Sequencing was performed on PBMCs, taken from a glioma patient whose treatment included an IDH1 peptide vaccine. These receptors came from a woman aged 45-65 years with glioma. The CDR3 runs from the conserved cysteine through the conserved F or W. A D gene is named only where the DNA matches it firmly. The listing skips clone size in some rows; elsewhere it reads once, few, many or a size class.

D	V	size	J	CDR3	DNA
TRBD2	TRBV7-2	.	TRBJ2-2	CASSPSGRAGELFF	TGTGCCAGCAGCCCTAGCGGGAGGGCCGGGGAGCTGTTTTTT
.	TRBV28	.	TRBJ2-7	CASSLQVGFGHPYEQYF	TGTGCCAGCAGTCTCCAAGTCGGGTTTGGGCATCCCTACGAGCAGTACTTC
.	TRBV5-4	.	TRBJ1-1	CASSLKGRGTEAFF	TGTGCCAGCAGCTTGAAGGGCCGGGGCACTGAAGCTTTCTTT
TRBD2	TRBV28	.	TRBJ2-1	CASVARGGRISEQFF	TGTGCCAGCGTCGCTCGTGGCGGGAGGATCAGCGAGCAGTTCTTC
.	TRBV5-1	.	TRBJ1-1	CASSLDTGYDEAFF	TGCGCCAGCAGCTTGGACACAGGGTACGATGAAGCTTTCTTT
.	TRBV10-3	.	TRBJ1-3	CAIRAGSGNTIYF	TGTGCCATCCGGGCAGGGAGTGGAAACACCATATATTTT
.	TRBV27	.	TRBJ2-1	CASSLVGGRSEQFF	TGTGCCAGCAGTTTAGTAGGGGGGAGGAGTGAGCAGTTCTTC
.	TRBV7-8	.	TRBJ2-3	CASSLLPGITDTQYF	TGTGCCAGCAGCTTACTCCCAGGGATAACAGATACGCAGTATTTT
.	TRBV9	.	TRBJ2-3	CASSPSQDTQYF	TGTGCCAGCAGCCCATCCCAAGATACGCAGTATTTT
.	TRBV6-6	.	TRBJ1-5	CASSYSQAGAYQPQHF	TGTGCCAGCAGTTACTCACAGGCGGGGGCCTATCAGCCCCAGCATTTT
.	TRBV6-1	.	TRBJ2-7	CASSEAMGGRREQYF	TGTGCCAGCAGTGAAGCCATGGGGGGGCGCCGGGAGCAGTACTTC
TRBD1	TRBV19	.	TRBJ1-3	CASSGTGDGNTIYF	TGTGCCAGTAGTGGGACAGGGGACGGAAACACCATATATTTT
.	TRBV7-2	once	TRBJ2-7	CASSLGLAGSSYEQYF	TGTGCCAGCAGCTTAGGGTTGGCGGGGAGCTCCTACGAGCAGTACTTC
TRBD1	TRBV15	.	TRBJ1-5	CATSPDRALQPQHF	TGTGCCACCAGCCCCGACAGGGCGCTTCAGCCCCAGCATTTT
TRBD2	TRBV10-3	.	TRBJ2-5	CAISEGDSGRYWGRQETQYF	TGTGCCATCAGTGAGGGTGATAGCGGGAGGTACTGGGGCCGCCAAGAGACCCAGTACTTC
.	TRBV2	.	TRBJ2-5	CATRSTSARETQYF	TGTGCCACTAGGTCGACTTCCGCCCGGGAGACCCAGTACTTC
TRBD2	TRBV18	.	TRBJ2-7	CASSSASGIEYEQYF	TGTGCCAGCTCCTCGGCTAGCGGGATTGAATACGAGCAGTACTTC
.	TRBV29-1	.	TRBJ2-1	CSVAQGSSNNEQFF	TGCAGCGTCGCACAGGGTAGTTCTAACAATGAGCAGTTCTTC
TRBD2	TRBV15	.	TRBJ2-3	CATSLRLAVTDTQYF	TGTGCCACCAGCTTGAGGCTAGCGGTCACAGATACGCAGTATTTT
TRBD2	TRBV27	.	TRBJ2-2	CASSTFGLARNTGELFF	TGTGCCAGCAGTACCTTCGGACTAGCGCGGAACACCGGGGAGCTGTTTTTT
.	TRBV7-2	.	TRBJ2-2	CASSSGELFF	TGTGCCAGCAGCTCCGGGGAGCTGTTTTTT
.	TRBV28	.	TRBJ1-5	CASSFRGGGNQPQHF	TGTGCCAGCAGTTTTCGCGGGGGGGGCAATCAGCCCCAGCATTTT
.	TRBV6-1	.	TRBJ1-4	CASSDSPGANEKLFF	TGTGCCAGCAGTGATTCCCCGGGGGCTAATGAAAAACTGTTTTTT
TRBD1	TRBV7-3	.	TRBJ1-1	CASSWTGTSEAFF	TGTGCCAGCAGCTGGACAGGTACCTCTGAAGCTTTCTTT
TRBD1	TRBV4-1	.	TRBJ2-7	CASSQDRQGSYEQYF	TGCGCCAGCAGCCAAGATAGACAGGGTAGCTACGAGCAGTACTTC
TRBD2	TRBV11-2	.	TRBJ2-1	CASSLDGLAGATRSYNEQFF	TGTGCCAGCAGCTTAGACGGACTAGCGGGAGCTACACGCTCCTACAATGAGCAGTTCTTC
TRBD1	TRBV28	.	TRBJ2-2	CASAQGTTWTGELFF	TGTGCCAGCGCACAGGGGACAACATGGACCGGGGAGCTGTTTTTT
.	TRBV5-5	.	TRBJ2-2	CASSLGGSGELFF	TGTGCCAGCAGCTTGGGCGGTAGTGGGGAGCTGTTTTTT
TRBD1	TRBV5-1	once	TRBJ2-2	CASSHRGHGELFF	TGCGCCAGCAGCCACAGGGGGCACGGGGAGCTGTTTTTT
.	TRBV19	.	TRBJ1-1	CASSTRGAGTEAFF	TGTGCCAGTAGTACGCGGGGTGCAGGCACTGAAGCTTTCTTT
TRBD2	TRBV5-6	.	TRBJ2-7	CASRQTSGSSYEQYF	TGTGCCAGCAGGCAGACTAGCGGTAGCTCCTACGAGCAGTACTTC
.	TRBV5-1	few	TRBJ2-4	CASSPTVAKNIQYF	TGCGCCAGCAGCCCGACGGTAGCCAAAAACATTCAGTACTTC
TRBD2	TRBV5-1	once	TRBJ2-1	CASSLGQAGGDQFF	TGCGCCAGCAGCTTGGGGCAGGCGGGAGGTGACCAGTTCTTC
.	TRBV5-1	.	TRBJ2-5	CASSLAGETQYF	TGCGCCAGCAGCTTGGCTGGGGAGACCCAGTACTTC
TRBD2	TRBV27	.	TRBJ2-5	CATGRGGSETQYF	TGTGCGACCGGGAGGGGAGGGTCAGAGACCCAGTACTTC
.	TRBV28	once	TRBJ1-1	CASSLLQRGNTEAFF	TGTGCCAGCAGTTTGCTACAACGGGGGAACACTGAAGCTTTCTTT